The 13 T cell receptor beta chains below were found in one sample sequenced in a study of blood T cell repertoires in COVID-19. The data were produced by immunoSEQ multiplex PCR, yet TCRdb's version contains in-frame clones alone and is incomplete. The sample contains 57,000 or so clones, roughly 76% of which appear only once. Sequenced input: peripheral blood. The receptors were gathered from a middle-aged man with active or convalescent COVID-19.

This chain links TRBV19 with TRBJ1-1; maybe TRBD1 (5 bases). This CDR3 is 16 amino acids long. Germline lookup yields CDR1 LNHDA and CDR2 SQIVND (reference sequence). Trimming took off 6 bases at V and 0 bases at J, with 17 bases between the two ends. CDR3 protein: CASRPVTASLNTEAFF. The CDR3 bases are TGTGCCAGTAGACCCGTGACAGCATCCTTGAACACTGAAGCTTTCTTT.

The rearrangement joins TRBV2 to TRBJ2-1; 7 positions agree with TRBD1. The V and J ends lost 4 bases and 7 bases, in that order; junction bases with no gene match: 7. The length of the CDR3 is 14 residues. Germline lookup yields CDR1 SNHLY and CDR2 FYNNEI. This CDR3 reads CASSAPTGWNEQFF. The CDR3 nucleotides are TGTGCCAGCAGTGCCCCGACAGGGTGGAATGAGCAGTTCTTC. Full variable domain (remainder filled in from reference TRBV2 and TRBJ2-1): EPEVTQTPSHQVTQMGQEVILRCVPISNHLYFYWYRQILGQKVEFLVSFYNNEISEKSEIFDDQFSVERPDGSNFTLKIRSTKLEDSAMYFCASSAPTGWNEQFFGPGTRLTVL.

The J gene is TRBJ2-4, the V gene TRBV5-5; a weak D match, TRBD1 (6 bases). This CDR3 has 14 residues. Trimming pared 3 bases from V and 9 bases from J, leaving 16 bases between. Germline loops: CDR1 SGHKS, CDR2 YYEKEE (reference sequence). DNA for the CDR3: TGTGCCAGCAGCTCCACAGGGCTCATTGGCATTCAGTACTTC. It codes for CASSSTGLIGIQYF.

The genes are TRBV5-8 and TRBJ2-7, with 7 bases fitting TRBD2. This CDR3 comprises 16 residues. CDR1 is SGHTS and CDR2 is YDEGEE in the germline V gene. Trimming took 3 bases from V and 3 from J; bases not matched to a gene: 12. The CDR3 spells CASSSRSPLAGYEQYF. Here the CDR3 DNA reads TGTGCCAGCAGCTCCCGTAGTCCCTTAGCGGGCTACGAGCAGTACTTC.

The chain links TRBV11-2 to TRBJ2-5, with TRBD2 as a possible D gene (6 bases). With 5 bases removed from V and 5 bases from J, the gap between germline ends came to 21 bases. This CDR3 is 16 amino acids long. Germline loops: CDR1 SGHAT, CDR2 FQNNGV. This chain's CDR3 is CASSLGQWGVLETQYF. CDR3 bases: TGTGCCAGCAGCCTCGGGCAGTGGGGGGTTTTGGAGACCCAGTACTTC.

The chain recombines TRBV14 with TRBJ2-5; possibly TRBD2 for D (5 bases). The V end lost 0 bases, the J end lost 2 bases, and 13 bases lay between the germline ends. Germline V CDR1 and CDR2: SGHDN, FVKESK. The CDR3 covers 16 residues. The DNA for the CDR3 is TGTGCCAGCAGCCAAGATTTCCGCGGGCCACAAGAGACCCAGTACTTC. It yields the protein CASSQDFRGPQETQYF.

The rearrangement links TRBV28 to TRBJ2-7, with 14 bases matching TRBD2. V was clipped by 8 bases and J by 7 bases; unmatched bases: 10. The CDR3 runs 15 residues. Germline CDR1 and CDR2: MDHEN and SYDVKM. CDR3 bases: TGTGCCAGCGGTGTCCTAGGACTAGCGGGAGGAGAGCAGTACTTC. Protein: CASGVLGLAGGEQYF.

The chain combines TRBV3-1 (or the pseudogene TRBV3-2) with TRBJ1-1; D may be TRBD1 (6 bases). The CDR3 extends over 15 amino acids. In germline, CDR1 is LGHDT, CDR2 YNNKEL (reference sequence). Trimming stripped 4 bases from V and 3 bases from J, with 15 bases between. The CDR3 DNA sequence: TGTGCCAGCAGCCCCCTGAGCAGGGGCTACACTGAAGCTTTCTTT. As protein: CASSPLSRGYTEAFF.

V is TRBV5-8 and J is TRBJ1-1, with D tentatively TRBD1 (6 bases). V lost 1 base, J lost 0 bases, and 7 bases lay in between. Germline V gene sequence: CDR1 SGHTS, CDR2 YDEGEE. This CDR3 has 14 amino acids. CDR3 nucleotides: TGTGCCAGCAGCTTGACAGGGTTGAACACTGAAGCTTTCTTT. Translating gives CASSLTGLNTEAFF.

The rearrangement uses TRBV5-1 and TRBJ2-1; D unresolved. CDR1 SGHRS and CDR2 YFSETQ come from the germline V gene. The V and J ends lost 0 bases and 6 bases respectively, with 7 bases between them. The CDR3 spans 13 residues. The CDR3 here is CASSLGYSNEQFF. Written as DNA, the CDR3 is TGCGCCAGCAGCTTGGGCTATTCCAATGAGCAGTTCTTC.

The chain links TRBV14 to TRBJ2-1; 7 positions match TRBD2. This CDR3 contains 18 residues. In germline, CDR1 is SGHDN, CDR2 FVKESK. Trimming removed 1 base from V and 6 bases from J; junction bases left unmatched: 15. CDR3 DNA: TGTGCCAGCAGCCAAGTATGGTACAGTGGGAGGGGAGGCAATGAGCAGTTCTTC. Translation gives CASSQVWYSGRGGNEQFF.

This sequence joins TRBV9 and TRBJ2-1; 7 bases are shared with TRBD2. V trimming: 3 bases; J trimming: 3 bases; junction bases outside the gene matches: 3. Germline lookup yields CDR1 SGDLS and CDR2 YYNGEE. This CDR3 has 14 residues. The CDR3 spells CASSGASGYNEQFF. The DNA for the CDR3 is TGTGCCAGCAGCGGTGCTAGCGGCTACAATGAGCAGTTCTTC. The full variable domain, with the rest looked up from reference TRBV9 and TRBJ2-1, is DSGVTQTPKHLITATGQRVTLRCSPRSGDLSVYWYQQSLDQGLQFLIQYYNGEERAKGNILERFSAQQFPDLHSELNLSSLELGDSALYFCASSGASGYNEQFFGPGTRLTVL.

The chain links TRBV6-2 or TRBV6-3 to TRBJ1-1; tentative D call: TRBD1 (5 bases). Trimming left V 2 bases short and J 4 bases short, with 11 bases between. The germline V gene encodes CDR1 MNHEY and CDR2 SVGEGT. CDR3 length equals 14 residues. CDR3 residues: CASSYQGSSTEAFF. Written as DNA, the CDR3 is TGTGCCAGCAGTTACCAGGGTTCGAGCACTGAAGCTTTCTTT.